This T cell receptor beta chain was profiled in a study of OX40 agonist ivuxolimab in advanced cancers. The junction had 3 bases not matched to a gene; V was cut back by 1 base and J by 2 bases. Germline lookup yields CDR1 SEHNR and CDR2 FQNEAQ (reference sequence). CDR3 size: 15 residues. Generated by immunoSEQ multiplex PCR, the TCRdb table keeps only in-frame clones and is missing some. This sample has 20,000 to 25,000 clones, with around 75% found just once. The source of this sequence is an adult with an advanced solid tumor such as melanoma, head and neck, liver or kidney cancer. The gene calls are TRBV7-9 and TRBJ2-7, with TRBD1 matching over 9 bases. This specimen consisted of CD4+ or CD8+ T cells sorted from blood, obtained in a trial of the OX40 agonist ivuxolimab. DNA for the CDR3: TGTGCCAGCAGCTTAGAAAACAGGGGGCCCTACGAGCAGTACTTC. It encodes CASSLENRGPYEQYF.